This entry lists 7 T cell receptor beta chains sequenced from one sample in a study of PD-L1 blockade in urothelial cancer. Time point given: pretreatment peripheral blood. Sequenced by immunoSEQ multiplex PCR; TCRdb stores in-frame clones only, minus some. The sample contains approximately 71,000 clones, 84% of which appear only once. This sample comprised PBMCs, obtained around atezolizumab (anti-PD-L1) treatment. The receptors shown here come from a woman in her 70s with urothelial cancer.

This clone appeared once. CDR3 protein: CASSLGGAGSATDTQYF. CDR3 nucleotides: TGTGCCAGCAGCTTGGGAGGGGCGGGGAGTGCGACAGATACGCAGTATTTT. The chain combines TRBV5-4 with TRBJ2-3, with D possibly being TRBD2 (6 bases). The germline V gene encodes CDR1 SGHNT and CDR2 YYREEE (reference sequence). The CDR3 totals 17 residues. Trimming left V 0 bases short and J 3 bases short, with 17 bases between.

This clone was counted only a few times. This chain joins TRBV13 and TRBJ1-2; D remains unclear. Germline V gene sequence: CDR1 PRHDT, CDR2 FYEKMQ (reference sequence). The CDR3 spans 12 residues. Trimming left V 3 bases short and J 4 bases short, with 6 bases between. CDR3 bases: TGTGCCAGCAGCTTCTCGGGCTATGGCTACACCTTC. Its protein product is CASSFSGYGYTF.

The chain joins TRBV5-1 to TRBJ2-4, with TRBD2 identical over 15 bases. Germline V CDR1 and CDR2: SGHRS, YFSETQ. V was pared by 3 bases and J by 15 bases, with 13 bases of the junction left unmatched. The CDR3 runs to 16 residues. CDR3 bases: TGCGCCAGCAGCTCCGAGCCCGGACTAGCGGGGGGGGGAAGGTACTTC. Amino acids: CASSSEPGLAGGGRYF.

The V gene is TRBV27, the J gene TRBJ1-4, with D possibly being TRBD1 (6 bases). The germline V gene has CDR1 MNHEY and CDR2 SMNVEV (reference sequence). The germline V and J ends were trimmed by 8 bases and 5 bases, with 12 bases remaining between them. The CDR3 loop spans 13 amino acids. The CDR3 protein is CASGGGRNEKLFF. The CDR3 region has the DNA TGTGCCAGCGGGGGGGGGCGAAATGAAAAACTGTTTTTT.

This chain connects TRBV19 to TRBJ1-5, with 11 bases lining up with TRBD1. CDR1 and CDR2 from the germline V gene are LNHDA and SQIVND (reference sequence). The ends lost 3 bases at V and 6 bases at J; junction bases unmatched: 10. CDR3 length: 17 amino acids. The CDR3 DNA follows: TGTGCCAGTAGTATCAACGGGGGACAGGGGGGCCGTCAGCCCCAGCATTTT. Protein: CASSINGGQGGRQPQHF.

The chain links TRBV4-1 to TRBJ1-4; 7 bases match TRBD1. Germline lookup yields CDR1 MGHRA and CDR2 YSYEKL. This CDR3 contains 15 residues. V dropped 0 bases and J dropped 8; count of bases not matched to a gene: 6. The CDR3 here is CASSQEQGTGEKLFF. The DNA of the CDR3 is TGCGCCAGCAGCCAAGAACAGGGGACGGGAGAAAAACTGTTTTTT.

J is TRBJ2-3 and V is TRBV6-5, with 9 bases fitting TRBD2. Germline CDR1 and CDR2: MNHEY and SVGAGI. The CDR3 covers 16 residues. The J segment lost 1 base and the V segment lost 2 bases, leaving 4 bases of the junction unmatched. Here the CDR3 DNA reads TGTGCCAGCAGTTACCCTAGCGGGGCGGGCACAGATACGCAGTATTTT. The encoded protein is CASSYPSGAGTDTQYF.